This entry lists 31 T cell receptor beta chains sequenced from one sample in a study of T cells in Graves' hyperthyroidism and ophthalmopathy. The CDR3 regions of TCR beta were amplified from RNA transcripts. The HTBI set primed first-round TCR CDR3 RT-PCR. MiXCR was run by TCRdb on the multiplex PCR reads, yielding one entry per CDR3 protein. This table holds approximately 400,000 distinct CDR3 sequences, approximately 15% found once. Material: blood. The receptors derive from a man aged 30 to 39 with Graves' hyperthyroidism that later progressed to Graves' ophthalmopathy.

The chain joins TRBV3-1 to TRBJ2-7; no reliable D call. The CDR3 runs to 11 residues. The V gene's germline CDR1 is LGHDT and CDR2 YNNKEL (reference sequence). With 1 base removed from V and 6 bases from J, the gap between germline ends came to 4 bases. In DNA, the CDR3 is TGTGCCAGCAGCCAAGCTCTCGAGCAGTACTTC. Encoded protein: CASSQALEQYF.

This clonotype has just a few counts. A much larger clone sits a single nucleotide away, making a read error possible. This chain links TRBV9 with TRBJ1-2, with 7 positions matching TRBD1. Germline values: CDR1 SGDLS, CDR2 YYNGEE. The CDR3 sequence is 17 residues long. The CDR3 loop is CANSAELDRAANYGYTF. The CDR3 DNA follows: TGTGCCAACAGCGCTGAACTCGACAGGGCAGCTAACTATGGCTACACCTTC.

Ten or more counts support this clonotype. The CDR3, as DNA: TGCAGCGTTGGTGGGGGAGATCAGCCCCAGCATTTT. Translation: CSVGGGDQPQHF. The chain combines TRBV29-1 with TRBJ1-5, with D possibly matching TRBD1 (5 bases). This CDR3 spans 12 amino acids. Germline CDR1 reads SQVTM; CDR2 reads ANQGSEA. Trimming cost V 4 bases and J 5 bases, with 9 bases left between them.

This clonotype came up many times. V usage is TRBV6-2 or TRBV6-3 and J usage is TRBJ2-3; 8 positions match TRBD1. Germline trimming cut 7 bases from V and 2 bases from J; bases unmatched to any gene: 14. This CDR3 has 17 residues. Germline loops: CDR1 MNHEY, CDR2 SVGEGT. The chain's CDR3 is CASNLRDRISTTDTQYF. Here the CDR3 DNA reads TGTGCCAGCAACCTCCGGGACAGGATATCCACCACAGATACGCAGTATTTT.

The sample holds many counts of this clonotype. CDR3 in amino acids: CASSLGSRNTEAFF. Written as DNA, the CDR3 is TGTGCCAGCAGTTTAGGTAGCCGGAACACTGAAGCTTTCTTT. The rearrangement uses TRBV12-3 or TRBV12-4 and TRBJ1-1; D unresolved. The CDR3 spans 14 residues. Trimming took off 1 base at V and 1 base at J, with 7 bases between the two ends.

This clonotype has a count of ten or more. The rearrangement links TRBV5-1 to TRBJ2-7, with 9 nucleotides matching TRBD1. Trimming took 4 bases from V and 2 from J; bases not matched to a gene: 4. The CDR3 extends over 14 amino acids. The germline V gene has CDR1 SGHRS and CDR2 YFSETQ. The CDR3 is CASSVGQGPYEQYF. In DNA form, the CDR3 reads TGCGCCAGCAGCGTGGGACAGGGCCCCTACGAGCAGTACTTC.

This clonotype was found many times. V gene TRBV13 combines with J gene TRBJ2-1, with TRBD2 identical over 12 bases. CDR1 and CDR2 (germline): PRHDT, FYEKMQ (reference sequence). The CDR3 spans 15 residues. The junction had 7 bases not matched to a gene; V was cut back by 8 bases and J by 5 bases. The CDR3 sequence is CASGTSGGLNNEQFF. CDR3 DNA: TGTGCCAGCGGTACTAGCGGGGGGCTAAACAATGAGCAGTTCTTC.

This clonotype was detected many times. The chain has TRBV14 and TRBJ2-5; 7 bases are a match to TRBD2. Germline V gives CDR1 SGHDN, CDR2 FVKESK. V lost 1 base to trimming and J lost 12 bases; unmatched junction nucleotides: 11. The CDR3 covers 14 residues. This CDR3 is CASSQASGWASEYF. The DNA for the CDR3 is TGTGCCAGCAGCCAAGCTAGCGGTTGGGCGTCAGAGTACTTC.

There are a few counts of this clonotype. The V call is TRBV6-2 or TRBV6-3, the J call TRBJ1-5; 8 bases match TRBD1. Looked up from germline, CDR1 is MNHEY and CDR2 is SVGEGT. The CDR3 is 18 amino acids. Trimming took 5 bases from V and 0 from J; bases not matched to a gene: 12. The CDR3 is CASSARPGQDYSNQPQHF. The CDR3, as DNA: TGTGCCAGCAGTGCCCGTCCGGGACAGGATTATAGCAATCAGCCCCAGCATTTT.

The V gene is TRBV4-1, the J gene TRBJ1-1; D gene ambiguous. Per the germline V gene, CDR1 is MGHRA and CDR2 is YSYEKL. Trimming cost V 0 bases and J 10 bases, with 9 bases left between them. The CDR3 covers 12 residues. CDR3: CASSQEYGGAFF. For the CDR3, the DNA is TGCGCCAGCAGCCAAGAGTACGGCGGAGCTTTCTTT.

This clonotype was found many times. This chain links TRBV2 with TRBJ2-3; D gene ambiguous. CDR1 is SNHLY and CDR2 is FYNNEI in the germline V gene. CDR3 size: 15 residues. V lost 2 bases and J lost 0, with 9 bases in between. CDR3 region: CASSEYGSSTDTQYF. The CDR3 bases are TGTGCCAGCAGTGAATACGGCTCTAGCACAGATACGCAGTATTTT.

Ten or more counts support this clonotype. The rearrangement links TRBV30 to TRBJ2-7; D is possibly TRBD1 (6 bases). In germline, CDR1 is GTSNPN, CDR2 SVGIG (reference sequence). The germline V and J ends were trimmed by 4 bases and 3 bases, with 13 bases remaining between them. The CDR3 runs to 13 residues. The chain's CDR3 is CAWNPGDRYEQYF. CDR3 DNA: TGTGCCTGGAATCCAGGGGACCGCTACGAGCAGTACTTC.

The chain links TRBV2 to TRBJ2-7, with D unresolved. This CDR3 has 14 amino acids. CDR1 SNHLY and CDR2 FYNNEI come from the germline V gene. The germline V and J ends were trimmed by 8 bases and 5 bases, with 19 bases remaining between them. CDR3 in DNA: TGTGCCAGCTCACTCGATAGGTGGCGGAACGAGCAGTACTTC. Translating it yields CASSLDRWRNEQYF.

A note on this clonotype: Its ends do not fully match the called genes, so a read error is possible. V is TRBV6-5 and J is TRBJ1-5, with D maybe TRBD1 (6 bases). Germline V CDR1 and CDR2: MNHEY, SVGAGI. The CDR3 has 14 amino acids. CDR3: CASSSGDSDQPQHF. The CDR3 DNA follows: TGTGCCAGCAGTTCAGGGGATAGCGATCAGCCCCAGCATTTT.

This clonotype was counted ten times or more. This chain links TRBV3-1 with TRBJ1-2, with TRBD1 matching 12 bases. Trimming at V came to 2 bases and at J to 8 bases, leaving 3 bases not matched to a gene. The CDR3 spans 14 residues. Germline V gives CDR1 LGHDT, CDR2 YNNKEL (reference sequence). The CDR3 spells CASSQLGTGGGYTF. The CDR3 region has the DNA TGTGCCAGCAGCCAACTCGGGACAGGGGGCGGCTACACCTTC.

Concerning this clonotype itself: A read error is possible here, since a much larger clone lies one base away. The chain uses TRBV6-1 and TRBJ2-3; TRBD1 matches at 9 bases. This CDR3 is built from 15 residues. CDR1 and CDR2 (germline): MNHNS, SASEGT. The CDR3 nucleotides are TGTGCCAGCGACGTATTACAGGGGGCGGAAGATGCGCAGTATTTT. This translates into CASDVLQGAEDAQYF.

The chain has TRBV5-1 and TRBJ1-4; no definite D call. V was pared by 5 bases and J by 1 base, with 12 bases between. The CDR3 is made up of 15 amino acids. CDR1 and CDR2 (germline): SGHRS, YFSETQ. The CDR3: CASSPFSLTNEKLFF. CDR3 DNA sequence: TGCGCCAGCAGTCCCTTTAGTTTAACTAATGAAAAACTGTTTTTT.

There are many counts of this clonotype. The chain couples TRBV13 to TRBJ2-1; maybe TRBD1 (5 bases). The germline V and J ends were trimmed by 2 bases and 2 bases, with 7 bases remaining between them. CDR3 length: 14 amino acids. Germline V gene data show CDR1 as PRHDT and CDR2 as FYEKMQ (reference sequence). The CDR3 spells CASSLRRAYNEQFF. The CDR3 bases are TGTGCCAGCAGCTTACGCAGGGCCTACAATGAGCAGTTCTTC.

This clonotype was seen repeatedly, ten times or more. The CDR3 DNA reads TGTGCCAGCCCCATGGGAGATGAAGCTTTCTTT. Its protein product is CASPMGDEAFF. V is TRBV12-3 or TRBV12-4 and J is TRBJ1-1, with D uncertain. The CDR3 consists of 11 residues. Trimming removed 8 bases from V and 7 bases from J, with 11 bases in between.

This chain uses TRBV3-1 with TRBJ2-5; maybe TRBD2 (6 bases). The V gene lost 3 bases and the J gene lost 4 bases, with 18 bases spanning the gap. Per the germline V gene, CDR1 is LGHDT and CDR2 is YNNKEL (reference sequence). The CDR3 runs to 16 residues. CDR3 nucleotides: TGTGCCAGCAGCCATTTGGGACTCCAAGGTGGAGAGACCCAGTACTTC. It codes for CASSHLGLQGGETQYF.

Many counts were recorded for this clonotype. The chain combines TRBV7-9 with TRBJ1-1, with 7 bases lining up with TRBD1. CDR1 and CDR2 from the germline V gene are SEHNR and FQNEAQ (reference sequence). The CDR3 sequence is 15 residues long. V was clipped by 6 bases and J by 5 bases; unmatched bases: 12. CDR3 in amino acids: CASSPPRTGRTEAFF. The CDR3 DNA sequence: TGTGCCAGCAGTCCCCCCCGGACAGGAAGGACTGAAGCTTTCTTT.

This clonotype was seen many times. The V gene is TRBV7-9, the J gene TRBJ2-1, with D tentatively TRBD2 (5 bases). Deletions cut 8 bases from V and 4 bases from J, with 12 bases between. The CDR3 sequence is 13 residues long. Germline values: CDR1 SEHNR, CDR2 FQNEAQ (reference sequence). In DNA, the CDR3 is TGTGCCAGCCCCGGAGCGGAATACAATGAGCAGTTCTTC. Its translation: CASPGAEYNEQFF.

The chain joins TRBV3-1 to TRBJ2-1; 7 nucleotides align to TRBD1. This CDR3 has 16 amino acids. Germline loops: CDR1 LGHDT, CDR2 YNNKEL (reference sequence). V was pared by 4 bases and J by 2 bases, with 8 bases of the junction left unmatched. CDR3 sequence (DNA): TGTGCCAGCAGCCGTCGCAGGGACAGCACCTACAATGAGCAGTTCTTC. Translation: CASSRRRDSTYNEQFF.

This clonotype was seen many times. This chain connects TRBV20-1 to TRBJ1-1; D remains unclear. The ends were cut back, 2 bases at V and 1 base at J, with 5 bases in the middle. The CDR3 length is 12 residues. Germline V gives CDR1 DFQATT, CDR2 SNEGSKA (reference sequence). The CDR3 DNA reads TGCAGTGCTAGACGACAGAACACTGAAGCTTTCTTT. Amino acid sequence: CSARRQNTEAFF.

This clonotype was observed many times. This chain uses TRBV2 with TRBJ1-6; D is ambiguous. The CDR3 spans 15 residues. V gave up 6 bases and J gave up 3 bases, with 12 bases separating them. Germline loops: CDR1 SNHLY, CDR2 FYNNEI. CDR3: CASRAPTSYNSPLHF. The DNA for the CDR3 is TGTGCCAGCAGGGCCCCAACCAGCTATAATTCACCCCTCCACTTT.

This clonotype was observed many times. This rearrangement joins TRBV6-1 to TRBJ1-2; 11 bases are shared with TRBD1. The CDR3 has 16 amino acids. Germline V gene data show CDR1 as MNHNS and CDR2 as SASEGT. The junction had 5 bases not matched to a gene; V was cut back by 1 base and J by 4 bases. CDR3 region: CASSEDRTGGSYGYTF. In DNA, the CDR3 is TGTGCCAGCAGTGAAGATCGGACAGGGGGCAGCTATGGCTACACCTTC.

This sequence joins TRBV20-1 and TRBJ2-5; 10 bases match TRBD1. Losses at the gene ends were 0 bases for V and 3 bases for J; bases not matched to a gene: 7. The CDR3 is 16 amino acids. Looked up from germline, CDR1 is DFQATT and CDR2 is SNEGSKA (reference sequence). CDR3 loop: CSARDPLGQGEETQYF. In nucleotides, the CDR3 is TGCAGTGCTAGAGATCCCCTCGGACAGGGGGAAGAGACCCAGTACTTC.

V usage is TRBV5-5 and J usage is TRBJ1-1; D possibly corresponds to TRBD1 (6 bases). CDR1 and CDR2 (germline): SGHKS, YYEKEE (reference sequence). V lost 3 bases, J lost 6 bases, and 15 bases lay in between. This CDR3 is built from 14 residues. The CDR3 protein is CASSSETGYPEAFF. Written as DNA, the CDR3 is TGTGCCAGCAGCTCGGAAACAGGGTACCCTGAAGCTTTCTTT.

In this sample, this clonotype turned up many times. The J gene is TRBJ2-2, the V gene TRBV13, with 11 bases identical to TRBD2. V trimming: 4 bases; J trimming: 5 bases; junction bases outside the gene matches: 6. This CDR3 has 16 amino acids. Looked up from germline, CDR1 is PRHDT and CDR2 is FYEKMQ (reference sequence). CDR3 sequence (DNA): TGTGCCAGCAGCTACCCTAGCGGGGGGCGGACCGGGGAGCTGTTTTTT. Protein sequence: CASSYPSGGRTGELFF.

This clonotype turned up a few times. V is TRBV24-1 and J is TRBJ2-1, with 8 bases matching TRBD2. CDR1 is KGHDR, CDR2 SFDVKD, per germline. The CDR3 contains 14 residues. The J segment lost 11 bases and the V segment lost 2 bases, leaving 7 bases of the junction unmatched. The CDR3 is CATSDSPGGEKQFF. The DNA for the CDR3 is TGTGCCACCAGTGATTCCCCGGGGGGGGAGAAGCAGTTCTTC.

This chain uses TRBV6-6 with TRBJ1-5, with D possibly being TRBD1 (6 bases). V was pared by 2 bases and J by 6 bases, with 11 bases between. Germline assignment: CDR1 MNHNY and CDR2 SVGAGI (reference sequence). The CDR3 is 14 residues long. The CDR3 region has the DNA TGTGCCAGCAGTTACAGGGGGACTGCTCAGCCCCAGCATTTT. Protein: CASSYRGTAQPQHF.